These 19 T cell receptor beta chains originate from one sample sequenced in a study of blood T cell repertoires in COVID-19. Sequencing used immunoSEQ multiplex PCR; TCRdb keeps in-frame clones, though not all of them. The sample lists around 450,000 clones, roughly 88% seen once, with about 0.57% in the top ten. Sequencing was carried out using PBMCs or T cells enriched from blood (not recorded which). These receptors were collected from a man between 18 and 29 years old who had recovered from COVID-19.

The V gene is TRBV2, the J gene TRBJ2-2; the match to TRBD1 covers 9 bases. CDR1 SNHLY and CDR2 FYNNEI come from the germline V gene. The CDR3 loop spans 14 amino acids. V shed 9 bases and J 3 bases; nucleotides not matched to a gene: 5. The CDR3 coding sequence is TGTGCCAGTACCGGGACAGGGTACACCGGGGAGCTGTTTTTT. It translates to CASTGTGYTGELFF.

CDR3 protein: CASGLLAGGTYNEQFF. CDR3 sequence (DNA): TGTGCTAGTGGACTACTTGCGGGGGGAACCTACAATGAGCAGTTCTTC. The J gene is TRBJ2-1, the V gene TRBV12-5, with 8 bases matching TRBD2. The germline V gene encodes CDR1 LGHNT and CDR2 FRNRAP. The CDR3 is 16 amino acids. V was clipped by 6 bases and J by 2 bases; unmatched bases: 9.

V and J are TRBV5-4 and TRBJ2-1, with 8 nucleotides matching TRBD1. V dropped 2 bases and J dropped 0; count of bases not matched to a gene: 13. CDR1 SGHNT and CDR2 YYREEE come from the germline V gene (reference sequence). CDR3 length: 19 residues. CDR3 sequence (DNA): TGTGCCAGCAGCTTCGGGACAGGTTCCTGGTATAGCTCCTACAATGAGCAGTTCTTC. It specifies CASSFGTGSWYSSYNEQFF.

This chain links TRBV6-5 with TRBJ1-2; D gene unclear. The germline V and J ends were trimmed by 0 bases and 4 bases, with 9 bases remaining between them. The CDR3 is made up of 14 amino acids. In germline, CDR1 is MNHEY, CDR2 SVGAGI. In DNA form, the CDR3 reads TGTGCCAGCAGTTACTCGGAGGTTTCCTATGGCTACACCTTC. This gives the protein CASSYSEVSYGYTF.

The chain combines TRBV28 with TRBJ2-7; tentatively, D is TRBD2 (6 bases). V shed 4 bases and J shed 2 bases, with 9 bases lying between them. CDR3 length equals 13 residues. CDR1 is MDHEN and CDR2 is SYDVKM in the germline V gene. CDR3 sequence: CASSSGLTYEQYF. The CDR3 DNA follows: TGTGCCAGCAGTTCCGGACTAACCTACGAGCAGTACTTC.

This chain connects TRBV6-5 to TRBJ2-1, with 7 bases fitting TRBD2. The CDR3 is 15 residues long. The V gene's germline CDR1 is MNHEY and CDR2 SVGAGI. J lost 0 bases, V lost 6 bases, and 5 bases had no gene match. CDR3 bases: TGTGCCAGCAGGCGGGAGCGTAGCTCCTACAATGAGCAGTTCTTC. This encodes CASRRERSSYNEQFF.

CDR3 residues: CASRETGFNTEAFF. The DNA of the CDR3 is TGTGCCAGTAGGGAAACAGGGTTTAACACTGAAGCTTTCTTT. V and J are TRBV19 and TRBJ1-1; the D gene is possibly TRBD1 (6 bases). The CDR3 is made up of 14 amino acids. Germline lookup yields CDR1 LNHDA and CDR2 SQIVND (reference sequence). With 6 bases removed from V and 2 bases from J, the gap between germline ends came to 13 bases.

This rearrangement joins TRBV5-4 to TRBJ1-1; D is unclear. The length of the CDR3 is 13 residues. The ends were cut back, 2 bases at V and 0 bases at J, with 5 bases in the middle. CDR1 and CDR2 (germline): SGHNT, YYREEE (reference sequence). The CDR3 DNA reads TGTGCCAGCAGCTTCGACTTGAACACTGAAGCTTTCTTT. This translates into CASSFDLNTEAFF.

J is TRBJ1-2 and V is TRBV2; D call uncertain. This CDR3 region has 14 residues. The V gene's germline CDR1 is SNHLY and CDR2 FYNNEI. V was shortened by 4 bases and J by 8 bases, with 17 bases between the two germline ends. CDR3 sequence: CASSVIENPEGYTF. In nucleotides, the CDR3 is TGTGCCAGCAGTGTAATAGAAAACCCGGAGGGCTACACCTTC.

This rearrangement joins TRBV20-1 to TRBJ1-5; weak D call: TRBD1 (6 bases). CDR1 is DFQATT and CDR2 is SNEGSKA in the germline V gene (reference sequence). Trimming stripped 5 bases from V and 6 bases from J, with 8 bases between. This CDR3 is 11 amino acids long. CDR3 DNA sequence: TGCAGTGCTGGGGGGGCTCAGCCCCAGCATTTT. Encoded protein: CSAGGAQPQHF.

This clone was seen only a few times. The chain is built from TRBV7-9 and TRBJ2-7; TRBD2 agrees at 11 bases. CDR1 is SEHNR, CDR2 FQNEAQ, per germline (reference sequence). The V and J ends lost 5 bases and 6 bases, in that order; junction bases with no gene match: 3. The CDR3 is 13 amino acids. The CDR3 loop is CASSVTSGTEQYF. As DNA, the CDR3 is TGTGCCAGCAGCGTGACTAGCGGGACCGAGCAGTACTTC.

This chain uses TRBV27 with TRBJ1-6, with D uncertain. The CDR3 is made up of 14 amino acids. The germline gives CDR1 MNHEY, CDR2 SMNVEV (reference sequence). V shed 3 bases and J shed 10 bases, with 13 bases lying between them. The CDR3 region is CASSFDTARSPLHF. The CDR3 region has the DNA TGTGCCAGCAGTTTTGACACGGCCAGATCACCCCTCCACTTT.

The V and J genes are TRBV12-5 and TRBJ2-2; D possibly corresponds to TRBD1 (7 bases). Trimming stripped 3 bases from V and 5 bases from J, with 13 bases between. CDR3 size: 15 residues. CDR1 is LGHNT, CDR2 FRNRAP, per germline. This CDR3 is CASGLFQGGTGELFF. CDR3 sequence (DNA): TGTGCTAGTGGTTTATTCCAGGGGGGTACCGGGGAGCTGTTTTTT. Variable domain in full (rest from reference TRBV12-5 and TRBJ2-2): DARVTQTPRHKVTEMGQEVTMRCQPILGHNTVFWYRQTMMQGLELLAYFRNRAPLDDSGMPKDRFSAEMPDATLATLKIQPSEPRDSAVYFCASGLFQGGTGELFFGEGSRLTVL.

This clone was recorded only once. This chain joins TRBV12-5 and TRBJ2-3; TRBD2 might be the D (5 bases). The CDR3 runs to 11 residues. The V gene's germline CDR1 is LGHNT and CDR2 FRNRAP. Trimming left V 7 bases short and J 6 bases short, with 8 bases between. The CDR3 loop is CASASGDTQYF. CDR3 DNA: TGTGCTAGTGCCTCGGGGGATACGCAGTATTTT.

The chain employs TRBV3-1 (or the pseudogene TRBV3-2) and TRBJ2-7; 11 bases are a match to TRBD2. This CDR3 spans 12 amino acids. V was clipped by 10 bases and J by 4 bases; unmatched bases: 3. Germline values: CDR1 LGHDT, CDR2 YNNKEL (reference sequence). CDR3: CATGTSGYEQYF. The DNA of the CDR3 is TGTGCCACCGGGACTAGCGGTTACGAGCAGTACTTC.

The CDR3: CASSYYIAEGAETQYF. CDR3 DNA: TGTGCCAGCAGTTATTATATAGCGGAAGGCGCGGAGACCCAGTACTTC. This chain connects TRBV7-9 to TRBJ2-5, with a weak D call TRBD2 (6 bases). The CDR3 has 16 residues. Deletions cut 6 bases from V and 5 bases from J, with 22 bases between. Germline V gives CDR1 SEHNR, CDR2 FQNEAQ (reference sequence).

This clone has only a few counts. This rearrangement joins TRBV27 to TRBJ2-7; no clear D gene. This CDR3 comprises 14 residues. The V gene's germline CDR1 is MNHEY and CDR2 SMNVEV (reference sequence). V was trimmed by 2 bases and J by 0 bases, leaving 8 bases between them. CDR3 DNA: TGTGCCAGCAGTTTACGCCCGAGCTCCTACGAGCAGTACTTC. Translated, it gives CASSLRPSSYEQYF.

The J gene is TRBJ1-4, the V gene TRBV5-4; no definite D call. Germline lookup yields CDR1 SGHNT and CDR2 YYREEE (reference sequence). The CDR3 runs 13 residues. V lost 0 bases and J 4 bases, leaving 4 bases between the germline ends. CDR3 sequence (DNA): TGTGCCAGCAGCTTGGGACTTAATGAAAAACTGTTTTTT. This gives the protein CASSLGLNEKLFF.

This clone has only one observation. The chain joins TRBV5-1 to TRBJ2-2; a possible D gene is TRBD2 (5 bases). Trimming stripped 4 bases from V and 7 bases from J, with 20 bases between. The CDR3 is 16 residues long. Germline CDR1 reads SGHRS; CDR2 reads YFSETQ. The CDR3 DNA follows: TGCGCCAGCAGCATTACGGACTTCGGGCAGAGCGGGGAGCTGTTTTTT. This translates into CASSITDFGQSGELFF.